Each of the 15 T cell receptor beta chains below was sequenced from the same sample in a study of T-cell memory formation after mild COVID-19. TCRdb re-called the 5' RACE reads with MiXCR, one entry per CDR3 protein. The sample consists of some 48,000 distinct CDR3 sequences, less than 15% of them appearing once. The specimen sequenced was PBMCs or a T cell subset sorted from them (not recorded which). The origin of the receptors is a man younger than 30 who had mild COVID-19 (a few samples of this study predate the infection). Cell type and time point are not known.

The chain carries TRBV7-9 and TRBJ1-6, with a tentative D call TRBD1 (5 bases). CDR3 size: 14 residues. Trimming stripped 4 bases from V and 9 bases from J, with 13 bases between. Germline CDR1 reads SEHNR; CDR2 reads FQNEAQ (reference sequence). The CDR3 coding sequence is TGTGCCAGCAGCTCCACAGACAGCAGTTCACCCCTCCACTTT. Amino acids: CASSSTDSSSPLHF.

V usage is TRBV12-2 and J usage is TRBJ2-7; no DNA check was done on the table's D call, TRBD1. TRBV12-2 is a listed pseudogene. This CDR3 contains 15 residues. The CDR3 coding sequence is TGTGCAAGTCGCTCCGACAGGGATCCTACCTACGAGCAGTACGTC. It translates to CASRSDRDPTYEQYV.

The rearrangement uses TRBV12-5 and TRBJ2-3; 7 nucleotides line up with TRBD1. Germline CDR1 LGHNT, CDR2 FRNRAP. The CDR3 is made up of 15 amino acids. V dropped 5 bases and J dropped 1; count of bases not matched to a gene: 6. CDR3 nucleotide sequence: TGTGCTAGTGGTCCTAACAGGGGAGGCACAGATACGCAGTATTTT. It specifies CASGPNRGGTDTQYF.

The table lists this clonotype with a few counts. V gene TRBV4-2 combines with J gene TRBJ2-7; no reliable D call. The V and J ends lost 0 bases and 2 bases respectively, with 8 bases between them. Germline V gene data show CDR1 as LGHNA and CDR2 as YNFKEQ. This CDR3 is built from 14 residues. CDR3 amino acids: CASSQEVPTYEQYF. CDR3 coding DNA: TGTGCCAGCAGCCAAGAGGTCCCAACCTACGAGCAGTACTTC.

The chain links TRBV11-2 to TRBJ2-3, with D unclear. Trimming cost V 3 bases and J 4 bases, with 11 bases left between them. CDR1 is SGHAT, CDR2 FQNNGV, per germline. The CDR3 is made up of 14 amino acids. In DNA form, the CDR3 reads TGTGCCAGCAGCTTTGGTAGCTTTTCAGATACGCAGTATTTT. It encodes CASSFGSFSDTQYF.

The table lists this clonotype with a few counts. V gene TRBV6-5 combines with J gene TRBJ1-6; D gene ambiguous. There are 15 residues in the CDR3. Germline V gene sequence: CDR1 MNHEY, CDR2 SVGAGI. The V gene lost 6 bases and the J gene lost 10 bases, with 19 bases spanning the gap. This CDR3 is CASRKNYEAGSPLHF. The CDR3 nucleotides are TGTGCCAGCAGGAAAAACTATGAGGCTGGATCACCCCTCCACTTT.

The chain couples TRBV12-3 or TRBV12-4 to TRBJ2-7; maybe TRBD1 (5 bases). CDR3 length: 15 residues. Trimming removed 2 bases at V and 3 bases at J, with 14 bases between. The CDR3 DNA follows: TGTGCCAGCAGTTTACGGTCAGGGCCTCACTACGAGCAGTACGTC. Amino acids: CASSLRSGPHYEQYV.

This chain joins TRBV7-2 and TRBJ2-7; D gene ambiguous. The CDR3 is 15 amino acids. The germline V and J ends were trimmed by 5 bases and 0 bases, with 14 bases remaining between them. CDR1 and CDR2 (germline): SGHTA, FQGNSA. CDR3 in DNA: TGTGCCAGCAGCCGGAGTAGGACGGCCTCCTACGAGCAGTACTTC. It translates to CASSRSRTASYEQYF.

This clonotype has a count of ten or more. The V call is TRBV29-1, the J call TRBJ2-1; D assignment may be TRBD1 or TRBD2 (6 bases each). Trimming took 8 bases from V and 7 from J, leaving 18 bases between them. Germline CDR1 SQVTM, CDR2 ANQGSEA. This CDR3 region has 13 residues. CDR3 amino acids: CSSWGAGGNEQFF. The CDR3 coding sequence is TGCAGCTCTTGGGGGGCAGGTGGGAATGAGCAGTTCTTC.

DNA for the CDR3: TGCAGCGGTCAAAGGATAGCAAGCAATGAGCAGTTCTTC. It yields the protein CSGQRIASNEQFF. The V gene is TRBV29-1, the J gene TRBJ2-1; D is ambiguous. The V gene's germline CDR1 is SQVTM and CDR2 ANQGSEA. V was trimmed by 7 bases and J by 6 bases, leaving 16 bases between them. This CDR3 is built from 13 residues.

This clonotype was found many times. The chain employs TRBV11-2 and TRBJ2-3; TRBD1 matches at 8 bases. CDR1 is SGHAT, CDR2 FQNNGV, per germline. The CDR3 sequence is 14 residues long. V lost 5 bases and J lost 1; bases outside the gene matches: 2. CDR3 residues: CASSQGQGTDTQYF. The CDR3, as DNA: TGTGCCAGCAGCCAGGGACAGGGCACAGATACGCAGTATTTT.

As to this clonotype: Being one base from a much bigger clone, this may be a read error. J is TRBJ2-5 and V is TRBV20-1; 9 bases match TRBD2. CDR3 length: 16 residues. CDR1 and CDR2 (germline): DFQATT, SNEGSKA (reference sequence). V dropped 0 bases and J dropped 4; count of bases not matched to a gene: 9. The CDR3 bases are TGCAGTGCTAGAGATACTGGCGGGGGGGCCGCAGAGACCCAGTACTTC. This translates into CSARDTGGGAAETQYF.

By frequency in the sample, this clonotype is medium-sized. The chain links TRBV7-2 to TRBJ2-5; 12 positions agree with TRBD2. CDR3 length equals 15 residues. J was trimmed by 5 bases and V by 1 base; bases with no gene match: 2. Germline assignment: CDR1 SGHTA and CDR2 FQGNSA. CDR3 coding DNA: TGTGCCAGCAGCTTAGACGGGACTAGCGGGGAGACCCAGTACTTC. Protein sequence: CASSLDGTSGETQYF.

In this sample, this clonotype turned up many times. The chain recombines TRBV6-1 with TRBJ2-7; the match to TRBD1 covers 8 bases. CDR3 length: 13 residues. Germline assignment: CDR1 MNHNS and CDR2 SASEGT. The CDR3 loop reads CGIRTGTLDEQYF. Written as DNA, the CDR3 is TGTGGCATCCGGACAGGGACACTCGACGAGCAGTACTTC.

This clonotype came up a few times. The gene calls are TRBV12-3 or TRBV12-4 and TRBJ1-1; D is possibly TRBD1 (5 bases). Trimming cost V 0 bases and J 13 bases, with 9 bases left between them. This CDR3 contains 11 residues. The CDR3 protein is CASSLAGAVFF. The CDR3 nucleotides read TGTGCCAGCAGTTTAGCAGGGGCTGTTTTCTTT.